The 17 T cell receptor beta chains presented below share a single source sample, sequenced in a study of blood T cell repertoires in COVID-19. Sequenced by immunoSEQ multiplex PCR; TCRdb stores in-frame clones only, minus some. The sample has 200,000 to 250,000 clones, less than 85% seen once; the top ten hold less than 6%. Material: peripheral blood. The receptors stem from a woman in her seventies with acute or convalescent COVID-19.

The V gene is TRBV27, the J gene TRBJ2-1; TRBD2 is a possible D gene (6 bases). CDR3 size: 16 residues. Germline assignment: CDR1 MNHEY and CDR2 SMNVEV (reference sequence). Trimming cost V 1 base and J 4 bases, with 14 bases left between them. This CDR3 reads CASSLLVGGPYNEQFF. CDR3 sequence (DNA): TGTGCCAGCAGTTTATTGGTGGGAGGACCATACAATGAGCAGTTCTTC.

The genes are TRBV2 and TRBJ2-1, with TRBD2 identical over 7 bases. Losses at the gene ends were 6 bases for V and 0 bases for J; bases not matched to a gene: 2. CDR3 length equals 14 residues. CDR1 is SNHLY, CDR2 FYNNEI, per germline. CDR3 protein: CASSLAVSYNEQFF. The DNA for the CDR3 is TGTGCCAGCAGCCTAGCGGTCTCCTACAATGAGCAGTTCTTC.

The CDR3 here is CASSFRARGSSYEQYF. The CDR3 DNA sequence: TGTGCCAGCAGCTTTCGAGCCAGGGGGAGCTCCTACGAGCAGTACTTC. V gene TRBV5-6 combines with J gene TRBJ2-7, with TRBD1 matching 7 bases. The CDR3 is 16 residues long. The V segment lost 2 bases and the J segment 0 bases; nucleotides outside the gene matches: 8. Germline loops: CDR1 SGHDT, CDR2 YYEEEE.

The rearrangement uses TRBV5-1 and TRBJ2-5, with 16 bases aligning to TRBD2. V shed 4 bases and J 5 bases; nucleotides not matched to a gene: 8. Germline assignment: CDR1 SGHRS and CDR2 YFSETQ. The CDR3 has 17 amino acids. CDR3 loop: CASSPGLAGGPVETQYF. The DNA for the CDR3 is TGCGCCAGCAGCCCGGGACTAGCGGGAGGGCCTGTGGAGACCCAGTACTTC.

This clone was observed a handful of times. V and J are TRBV6-6 and TRBJ2-7; the D gene is possibly TRBD2 (6 bases). CDR3 size: 13 residues. Looked up from germline, CDR1 is MNHNY and CDR2 is SVGAGI (reference sequence). V was trimmed by 5 bases and J by 6 bases, leaving 14 bases between them. CDR3 sequence reads: CASSPTGDGEQYF. CDR3 DNA: TGTGCCAGCAGTCCAACGGGAGATGGCGAGCAGTACTTC.

The chain employs TRBV6-5 and TRBJ2-7; D is unresolved. Germline CDR1 and CDR2: MNHEY and SVGAGI. Trimming cost V 5 bases and J 4 bases, with 12 bases left between them. CDR3 size: 13 residues. CDR3 in DNA: TGTGCCAGCAGTCCCATGACACATTACGAGCAGTACTTC. This gives the protein CASSPMTHYEQYF.

V and J are TRBV29-1 and TRBJ1-3; no firm D call. With 8 bases removed from V and 6 bases from J, the gap between germline ends came to 11 bases. There are 11 residues in the CDR3. Germline-derived CDR1 and CDR2 are SQVTM and ANQGSEA. CDR3 region: CSSLGENTIYF. The CDR3 nucleotides are TGCAGCTCCTTGGGAGAAAACACCATATATTTT.

The rearrangement uses TRBV11-2 and TRBJ2-7, with 7 positions matching TRBD2. V was pared by 1 base and J by 6 bases, with 3 bases of the junction left unmatched. Germline V gives CDR1 SGHAT, CDR2 FQNNGV. The CDR3 is 13 amino acids. The CDR3 is CASSLGLASEQYF. In DNA, the CDR3 is TGTGCCAGCAGCTTAGGACTAGCTAGCGAGCAGTACTTC.

This chain joins TRBV19 and TRBJ1-1, with 10 bases lining up with TRBD1. The CDR3 is 14 residues long. The V gene's germline CDR1 is LNHDA and CDR2 SQIVND (reference sequence). V shed 10 bases and J 3 bases; nucleotides not matched to a gene: 8. The CDR3 nucleotides are TGTGCCACCCAAAGGGACAGGGGTGACACTGAAGCTTTCTTT. Translating it yields CATQRDRGDTEAFF.

The V gene is TRBV7-9, the J gene TRBJ1-2, with 8 bases matching TRBD1. Per germline, CDR1 SEHNR and CDR2 FQNEAQ (reference sequence). Trimming took 5 bases from V and 0 from J; bases not matched to a gene: 2. The CDR3 extends over 14 amino acids. CDR3 DNA sequence: TGTGCCAGCAGCGCGGGACAGGCTAACTATGGCTACACCTTC. Its protein is CASSAGQANYGYTF.

The V call is TRBV3-1 (or the pseudogene TRBV3-2), the J call TRBJ2-1; D gene ambiguous. Trimming left V 0 bases short and J 3 bases short, with 9 bases between. The length of the CDR3 is 15 residues. Looked up from germline, CDR1 is LGHDT and CDR2 is YNNKEL (reference sequence). Here the CDR3 DNA reads TGTGCCAGCAGCCAAGATTGGGCAGGCTACAATGAGCAGTTCTTC. Translation gives CASSQDWAGYNEQFF.

The V and J genes are TRBV5-5 and TRBJ2-1; 8 bases are a match to TRBD2. V dropped 4 bases and J dropped 5; count of bases not matched to a gene: 5. Germline CDR1 SGHKS, CDR2 YYEKEE (reference sequence). This CDR3 region has 14 residues. CDR3 DNA: TGTGCCAGCAGCCTCCCACTAGCGGACAATGAGCAGTTCTTC. It translates to CASSLPLADNEQFF. Filled out from reference TRBV5-5 and TRBJ2-1, the complete variable domain reads DAGVTQSPTHLIKTRGQQVTLRCSPISGHKSVSWYQQVLGQGPQFIFQYYEKEERGRGNFPDRFSARQFPNYSSELNVNALLLGDSALYLCASSLPLADNEQFFGPGTRLTVL.

As for this clone: The sample carries other DNA sequences with the same CDR3. CDR3 sequence: CASSSDSNEKLFF. The CDR3 region has the DNA TGTGCCAGCAGCTCTGACAGTAATGAAAAACTGTTTTTT. V is TRBV5-5 and J is TRBJ1-4; TRBD1 is a possible D gene (5 bases). Germline CDR1 and CDR2: SGHKS and YYEKEE (reference sequence). The V gene lost 3 bases and the J gene lost 4 bases, with 7 bases spanning the gap. This CDR3 is 13 amino acids long.

This clone was counted between two and nine times. V is TRBV5-1 and J is TRBJ1-1; perhaps TRBD1 as D (5 bases). This CDR3 contains 14 residues. The V gene lost 4 bases and the J gene lost 0 bases, with 10 bases spanning the gap. Germline CDR1 is SGHRS and CDR2 is YFSETQ. CDR3 amino acids: CASSPRQMNTEAFF. In DNA form, the CDR3 reads TGCGCCAGCAGCCCAAGACAGATGAACACTGAAGCTTTCTTT.

The rearrangement joins TRBV7-6 to TRBJ2-3, with TRBD2 matching 15 bases. Germline V gene sequence: CDR1 SGHVS, CDR2 FNYEAQ. The CDR3 is 17 residues long. The V and J ends lost 5 bases and 1 base, in that order; junction bases with no gene match: 4. The CDR3 region is CASSRGLAGGGTDTQYF. CDR3 in DNA: TGTGCCAGCAGCCGAGGACTAGCGGGAGGGGGCACAGATACGCAGTATTTT. Full variable domain (remainder filled in from reference TRBV7-6 and TRBJ2-3): GAGVSQSPRYKVTKRGQDVALRCDPISGHVSLYWYRQALGQGPEFLTYFNYEAQQDKSGLPNDRFSAERPEGSISTLTIQRTEQRDSAMYRCASSRGLAGGGTDTQYFGPGTRLTVL.

This clone has a single count. This sequence joins TRBV29-1 and TRBJ2-7; D perhaps matches TRBD1 (5 bases). V was trimmed by 1 base and J by 3 bases, leaving 22 bases between them. The CDR3 consists of 17 residues. Per germline, CDR1 SQVTM and CDR2 ANQGSEA. CDR3 bases: TGCAGCGTTGAAGTCACAAATTTCCAGGGAAACAACTACGAGCAGTACTTC. Protein sequence: CSVEVTNFQGNNYEQYF.

The chain links TRBV28 to TRBJ1-2, with 9 bases matching TRBD1. Looked up from germline, CDR1 is MDHEN and CDR2 is SYDVKM. The length of the CDR3 is 15 residues. With V trimmed by 6 bases and J by 7 bases, 12 bases remained unmatched. The CDR3 DNA reads as TGTGCCAGCAGGGGTCGACAGGGGGAAAGTGGTGGCTACACCTTC. It translates to CASRGRQGESGGYTF.